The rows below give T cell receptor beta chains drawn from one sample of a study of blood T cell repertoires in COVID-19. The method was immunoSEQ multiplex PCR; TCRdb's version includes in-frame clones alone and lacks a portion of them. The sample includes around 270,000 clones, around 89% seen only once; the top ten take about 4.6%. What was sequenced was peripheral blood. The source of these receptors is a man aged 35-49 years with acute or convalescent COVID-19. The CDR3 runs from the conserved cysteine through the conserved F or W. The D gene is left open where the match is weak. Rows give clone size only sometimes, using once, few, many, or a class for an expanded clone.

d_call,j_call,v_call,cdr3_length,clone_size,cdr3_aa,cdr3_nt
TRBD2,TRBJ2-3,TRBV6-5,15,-,CASSQRLAGAQVQYF,TGTGCCAGCAGCCAGAGGCTAGCGGGGGCCCAGGTTCAGTATTTT
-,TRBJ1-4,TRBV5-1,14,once,CASSLLGGNEKLFF,TGCGCCAGCAGCTTGCTCGGAGGGAATGAAAAACTGTTTTTT
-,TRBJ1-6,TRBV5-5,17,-,CASSLVRERSYNSPLHF,TGTGCCAGCAGCTTGGTCAGGGAAAGGTCCTATAATTCACCCCTCCACTTT
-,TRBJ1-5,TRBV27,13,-,CASSLSGGQPQHF,TGTGCCAGCAGTTTAAGCGGGGGGCAGCCCCAGCATTTT
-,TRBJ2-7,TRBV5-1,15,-,CASSLGASGPNVQYF,TGCGCCAGCAGCTTGGGGGCGAGCGGTCCTAACGTGCAGTACTTC
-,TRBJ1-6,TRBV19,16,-,CASSTDRTSYNSPLHF,TGTGCCAGTAGTACGGACAGAACCTCCTATAATTCACCCCTCCACTTT
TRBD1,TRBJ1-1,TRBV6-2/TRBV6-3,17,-,CASSSLDRGGRNTEAFF,TGTGCCAGCAGTTCCCTCGACAGGGGCGGGAGAAACACTGAAGCTTTCTTT
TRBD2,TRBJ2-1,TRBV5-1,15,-,CASAAVGGSYNEQFF,TGCGCCAGCGCCGCTGTGGGGGGGTCCTACAATGAGCAGTTCTTC
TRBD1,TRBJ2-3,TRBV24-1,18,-,CATSDLSPGQGAGDTQYF,TGTGCCACCAGTGATCTCTCCCCGGGACAGGGGGCCGGGGATACGCAGTATTTT
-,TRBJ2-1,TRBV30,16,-,CAWRPLGGARYNEQFF,TGTGCCTGGAGGCCATTAGGGGGGGCGAGGTACAATGAGCAGTTCTTC
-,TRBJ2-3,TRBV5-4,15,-,CASSFGVYSLDTQYF,TGTGCCAGCAGCTTTGGTGTCTATTCGCTGGATACGCAGTATTTT
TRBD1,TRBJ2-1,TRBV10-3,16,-,CAISESFGQGYNEQFF,TGTGCCATCAGTGAGAGTTTCGGACAGGGCTACAATGAGCAGTTCTTC
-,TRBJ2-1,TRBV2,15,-,CASSEVGASYNEQFF,TGTGCCAGCAGTGAGGTGGGGGCTTCCTACAATGAGCAGTTCTTC
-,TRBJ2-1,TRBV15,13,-,CATSRDQVAEQFF,TGTGCCACCAGCAGAGATCAGGTAGCGGAGCAGTTCTTC
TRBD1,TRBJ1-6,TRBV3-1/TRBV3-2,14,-,CASSQRQGYSPLHF,TGTGCCAGCAGCCAGAGACAGGGGTATTCACCCCTCCACTTT
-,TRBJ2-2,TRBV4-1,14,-,CASSQQDLAGELFF,TGCGCCAGCAGCCAACAGGATTTGGCCGGGGAGCTGTTTTTT
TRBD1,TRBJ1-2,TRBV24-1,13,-,CATSDQGAGGYTF,TGTGCCACCAGTGACCAGGGGGCCGGTGGCTACACCTTC
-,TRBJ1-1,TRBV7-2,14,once,CASRPDSTGTEAFF,TGTGCCAGCAGGCCGGACTCGACGGGCACTGAAGCTTTCTTT
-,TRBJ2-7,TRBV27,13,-,CASSLTAYYEQYF,TGTGCCAGCAGTTTAACAGCCTACTACGAGCAGTACTTC
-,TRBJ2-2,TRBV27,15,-,CASSDLPPNTGELFF,TGTGCCAGCAGTGATCTACCACCGAACACCGGGGAGCTGTTTTTT
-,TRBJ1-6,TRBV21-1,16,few,CASSPGPGECDSPLHF,TGTGCCAGCAGCCCGGGTCCAGGGGAATGTGATTCACCCCTCCACTTT
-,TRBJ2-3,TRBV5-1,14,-,CASSSDSRTDTQYF,TGCGCCAGCAGCTCGGACAGTCGCACAGATACGCAGTATTTT
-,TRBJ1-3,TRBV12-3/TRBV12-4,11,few,CASSPGNTIYF,TGTGCATCTTCCCCCGGAAACACCATATATTTT
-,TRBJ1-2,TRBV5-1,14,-,CASSLEAGELGYTF,TGCGCCAGCAGCTTGGAGGCGGGAGAACTAGGCTACACCTTC
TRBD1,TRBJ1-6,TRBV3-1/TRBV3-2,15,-,CASSRTGGEGSPLHF,TGTGCCAGCAGCCGGACAGGGGGCGAAGGTTCACCCCTCCACTTT
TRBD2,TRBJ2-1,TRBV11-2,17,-,CASSTGTSGGLYNEQFF,TGTGCCAGCAGTACCGGGACTAGCGGGGGGCTTTACAATGAGCAGTTCTTC
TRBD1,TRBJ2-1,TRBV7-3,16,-,CASSLGTGSSYNEQFF,TGTGCCAGCAGCTTGGGGACAGGGAGCTCCTACAATGAGCAGTTCTTC
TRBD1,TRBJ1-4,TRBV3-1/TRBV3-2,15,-,CASSQTGTGSEKLFF,TGTGCCAGCAGCCAGACCGGGACAGGGAGCGAAAAACTGTTTTTT
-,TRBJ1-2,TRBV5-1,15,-,CASSFTGGASYGYTF,TGCGCCAGCAGCTTCACTGGGGGCGCCAGCTATGGCTACACCTTC
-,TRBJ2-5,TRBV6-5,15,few,CASSGPGRQRETQYF,TGTGCCAGCAGCGGGCCGGGTCGGCAGCGGGAGACCCAGTACTTC
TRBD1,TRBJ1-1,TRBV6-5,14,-,CASSPTGVYTEAFF,TGTGCCAGCAGCCCGACAGGGGTTTACACTGAAGCTTTCTTT
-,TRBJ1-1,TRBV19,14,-,CASTRGGLRREAFF,TGTGCCAGTACTAGGGGAGGGCTTAGAAGGGAAGCTTTCTTT
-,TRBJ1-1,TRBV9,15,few,CASSVAGRSNTEAFF,TGTGCCAGCAGCGTTGCGGGACGGTCGAACACTGAAGCTTTCTTT
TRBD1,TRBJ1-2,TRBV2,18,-,CASRVGQALTIFDYGYTF,TGTGCCAGCAGGGTGGGACAGGCATTAACCATTTTTGACTATGGCTACACCTTC
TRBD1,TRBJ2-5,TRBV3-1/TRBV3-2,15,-,CASSQVQGAGETQYF,TGTGCCAGCAGCCAAGTACAGGGGGCAGGGGAGACCCAGTACTTC
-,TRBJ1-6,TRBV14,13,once,CASSPSFGSPLHF,TGTGCCAGCAGCCCCTCATTCGGGTCACCCCTCCACTTT
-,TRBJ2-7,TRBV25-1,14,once,CASSAGLLSYEQYF,TGTGCCAGCAGTGCCGGACTTTTGTCCTACGAGCAGTACTTC
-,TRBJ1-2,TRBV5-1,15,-,CASSPANREGYGYTF,TGCGCCAGCAGCCCCGCAAACAGGGAGGGCTATGGCTACACCTTC
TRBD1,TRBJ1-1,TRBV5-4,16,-,CASSLIQGGANTEAFF,TGTGCCAGCAGCCTGATACAGGGGGGGGCGAACACTGAAGCTTTCTTT
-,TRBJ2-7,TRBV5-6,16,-,CASSLPREASDHEQYF,TGTGCCAGCAGCTTGCCCCGGGAAGCTAGCGACCACGAGCAGTACTTC